A selection of T cell receptor beta chains follows, all from one sample in a study of pediatric ulcerative colitis. Assay used: immunoSEQ multiplex PCR; TCRdb lists only in-frame clones, some missing. Of 12,000 to 15,000 clones listed, over 80% were seen once; the top ten hold 0.85% to 1%. The material sequenced was blood. Every receptor here comes from a boy between 5 and 17 years old with moderate ulcerative colitis. Both conserved end residues are trimmed from each CDR3. Clone sizes are given selectively: once, few, many, or a class where the clone is expanded.

clone_size	v_call	j_call	cdr3_aa
.	TRBV28	TRBJ2-5	ASSIALGTPQETQY
.	TRBV7-7	TRBJ2-7	ASSPREGVIYEQY
.	TRBV7-3	TRBJ2-3	ASSLIRTSTDTQY
.	TRBV28	TRBJ1-3	ASRVGSTGNTIY
.	TRBV4-1	TRBJ2-1	ASSPGGGASEQF
.	TRBV7-9	TRBJ2-1	ASSFRANQQF
once	TRBV27	TRBJ2-3	ASSRLAGGLDTQY
.	TRBV19	TRBJ1-2	ASSIDGPIYGYT
once	TRBV5-1	TRBJ2-4	ASSIGQGGPLPLAKNIQY
.	TRBV7-9	TRBJ2-2	ASSPSGRGNTGELF
once	TRBV2	TRBJ2-1	ASTAVQGAAKF
.	TRBV25-1	TRBJ2-1	ASSEYFELADNEQF
.	TRBV7-2	TRBJ2-5	ASSSSGRETQY
.	TRBV4-2	TRBJ1-3	ASSQGEGGGSTIY
.	TRBV7-7	TRBJ2-5	ASSLAGTQETQY
.	TRBV6-5	TRBJ1-2	ASRRQGIYGYT
.	TRBV11-2	TRBJ2-7	ASRIGREGLEQY
.	TRBV6-1	TRBJ2-3	ASGWTGYPDTQY
.	TRBV15	TRBJ2-6	ATSPGGPSGANVLT
once	TRBV4-3	TRBJ2-7	ASSQDTGRLGEQY
.	TRBV5-1	TRBJ1-3	ASSLAQVNSGNTIY
.	TRBV10-2	TRBJ2-1	ASSRAGTGWFDEQF
.	TRBV7-6	TRBJ2-1	ASSLGGEQF
once	TRBV7-9	TRBJ1-3	ASSLSGGNTIY
few	TRBV19	TRBJ1-2	ASSPGIQTGDYGYT
.	TRBV30	TRBJ1-3	AWSGTPDGGNTIY
once	TRBV5-1	TRBJ1-2	ASQGGSVRNYGYT
.	TRBV5-4	TRBJ2-3	ASSATSGRSTDTQY
once	TRBV9	TRBJ2-2	ASSVEGRVYTGELF
.	TRBV27	TRBJ2-3	ASTPKGADTQY
.	TRBV5-4	TRBJ2-1	ASSLVTIPGQEEF
.	TRBV13	TRBJ1-4	ASKGTPTNEKLF
few	TRBV6-5	TRBJ1-5	ASSYSMSSNQPQH
.	TRBV9	TRBJ1-3	ASSVVGGGNTIY
.	TRBV14	TRBJ1-4	ASSHETANEKLF
.	TRBV6-6	TRBJ2-7	ASSYSGPDYEQY
.	TRBV9	TRBJ2-3	ASSVEVRTDTQY
.	TRBV5-4	TRBJ2-2	ASSLGLGYTGELF
.	TRBV19	TRBJ2-2	ASSTLGGELF
.	TRBV5-1	TRBJ2-1	ASSSSGRLNEQF
.	TRBV7-6	TRBJ2-3	ASSLSGHYTDTQY
once	TRBV6-6	TRBJ2-7	ASSYEAYEQY
.	TRBV5-4	TRBJ2-3	ASSSPLGAGGGGTQY
.	TRBV11-2	TRBJ2-5	ASSPVGETQY
few	TRBV18	TRBJ1-2	ASSPTPGSYGYT
.	TRBV6-5	TRBJ2-4	ASSAENIQY
.	TRBV11-2	TRBJ2-3	ASSLIEADTQY
.	TRBV6-5	TRBJ1-2	ASSFSRDSYGYT